This TCR beta chain is drawn from a study of blood T cell repertoires in COVID-19. Study context: PBMCs, B-cell-depleted T cells, or T cells provided the cDNA or gDNA that made up the material.

V gave up 0 bases and J gave up 1 base, with 4 bases separating them. Germline V CDR1 and CDR2: SGDLS, YYNGEE. The length of the CDR3 is 14 residues. The table came from immunoSEQ multiplex PCR; TCRdb's copy has only in-frame clones and leaves some out. The table includes roughly 100,000 clones, 82% detected once. Material: peripheral blood. The sequence was obtained from a man older than 75 with acute or convalescent COVID-19. The chain is built from TRBV9 and TRBJ2-2; D is unclear. CDR3 nucleotide sequence: TGTGCCAGCAGCGTAGACAGGAACACCGGGGAGCTGTTTTTT. This encodes CASSVDRNTGELFF.